This T cell receptor (beta chain) was retrieved from a study of shared clonotypes between healthy human individuals. Overall study findings and caveats: Lower generation probabilities were found for non-shared clonotypes than for those shared by all four donors. Having only a few donors restricted how much genetic and exposure-history diversity was captured. Shared across several donors were 4% to 6% of the naive CD4 clonotypes.

Remarks on this clone: Its antigen is unidentified.

Generated by immunoSEQ multiplex PCR, the TCRdb table keeps only in-frame clones and is missing some. Of about 92,000 clones listed, around 68% are singletons. This receptor was obtained from a young man in good health. The sample taken for sequencing was memory CD8+ T cells sorted from blood. Subset described: CD45RO+ cells pooled with CCR7-negative TemRA cells.

The CDR3 DNA follows: TGCGCCAGCAGGTTTGGGACAGGGGGGAGCAATGAGCAGTTCTTC. This translates into CASRFGTGGSNEQFF. V and J are TRBV5-1 and TRBJ2-1; 11 nucleotides agree with TRBD1. Trimming cost V 5 bases and J 6 bases; bases outside gene matches: 7. This CDR3 comprises 15 residues. Germline V lookup: CDR1 SGHRS, CDR2 YFSETQ.